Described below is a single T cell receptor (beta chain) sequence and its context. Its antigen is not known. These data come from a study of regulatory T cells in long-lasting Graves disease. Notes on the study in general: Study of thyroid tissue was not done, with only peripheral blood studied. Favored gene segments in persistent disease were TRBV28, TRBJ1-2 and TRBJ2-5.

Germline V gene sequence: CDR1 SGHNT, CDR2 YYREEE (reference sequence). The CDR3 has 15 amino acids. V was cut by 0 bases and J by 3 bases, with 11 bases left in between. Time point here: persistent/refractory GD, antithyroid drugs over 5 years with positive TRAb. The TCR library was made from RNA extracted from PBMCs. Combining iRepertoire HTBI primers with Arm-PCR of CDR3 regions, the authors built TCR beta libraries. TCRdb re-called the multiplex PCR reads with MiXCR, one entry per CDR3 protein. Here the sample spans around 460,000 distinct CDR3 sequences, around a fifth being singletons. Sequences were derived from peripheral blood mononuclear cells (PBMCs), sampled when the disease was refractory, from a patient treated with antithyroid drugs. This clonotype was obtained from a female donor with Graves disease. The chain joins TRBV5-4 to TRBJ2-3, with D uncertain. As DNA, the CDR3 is TGTGCCAGCAGCTTGGGCTGGAGTGGTACAGATACGCAGTATTTT. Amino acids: CASSLGWSGTDTQYF.